Sequencing of this T cell receptor (beta chain) was carried out in a study of T cell responses to AZD1222 COVID-19 vaccine. Sequencing was performed with immunoSEQ multiplex PCR; in TCRdb, only in-frame clones are kept and a portion is missing. Of 200,000 to 250,000 clones listed, about 95% are singletons. V shed 0 bases and J shed 10 bases, with 3 bases lying between them. The CDR3 sequence is 9 residues long. Germline CDR1 DFQATT, CDR2 SNEGSKA (reference sequence). The clonotype originates from an adult who received the MenACWY meningococcal vaccine as a control. The rearrangement joins TRBV20-1 to TRBJ1-2; no clear D gene. The specimen comprised peripheral blood, sampled 28 days after the second dose of the MenACWY control vaccine. Written as DNA, the CDR3 is TGCAGTGCTAGAGATGCCTACACCTTC. This gives the protein CSARDAYTF.